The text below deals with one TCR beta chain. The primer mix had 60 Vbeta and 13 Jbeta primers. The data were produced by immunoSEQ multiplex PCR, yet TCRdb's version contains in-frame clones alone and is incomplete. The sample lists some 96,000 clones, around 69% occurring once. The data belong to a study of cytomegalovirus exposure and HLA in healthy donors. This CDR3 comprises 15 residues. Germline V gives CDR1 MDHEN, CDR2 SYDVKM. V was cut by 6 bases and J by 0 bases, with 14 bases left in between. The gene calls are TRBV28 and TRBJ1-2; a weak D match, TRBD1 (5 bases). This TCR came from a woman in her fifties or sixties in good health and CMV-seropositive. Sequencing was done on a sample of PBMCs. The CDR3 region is CASRSAGPTNYGYTF. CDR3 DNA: TGTGCCAGCAGGTCAGCAGGGCCTACTAACTATGGCTACACCTTC.